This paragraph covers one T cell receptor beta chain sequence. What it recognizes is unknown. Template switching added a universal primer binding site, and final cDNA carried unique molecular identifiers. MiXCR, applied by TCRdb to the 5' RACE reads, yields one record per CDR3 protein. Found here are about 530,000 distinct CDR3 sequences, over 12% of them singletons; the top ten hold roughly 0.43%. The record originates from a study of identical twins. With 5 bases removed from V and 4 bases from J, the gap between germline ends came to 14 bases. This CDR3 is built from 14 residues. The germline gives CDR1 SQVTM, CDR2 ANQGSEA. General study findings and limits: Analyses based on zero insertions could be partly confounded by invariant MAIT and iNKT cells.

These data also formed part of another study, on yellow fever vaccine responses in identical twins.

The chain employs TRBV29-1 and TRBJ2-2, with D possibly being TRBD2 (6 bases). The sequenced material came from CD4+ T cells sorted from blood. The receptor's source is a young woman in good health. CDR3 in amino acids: CSVPGLHSTGELFF. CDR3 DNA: TGCAGCGTTCCAGGACTACACTCCACCGGGGAGCTGTTTTTT.